The 27 T cell receptor beta chains below all came from one sample that was sequenced in a study of shared clonotypes between healthy human individuals. Only in-frame clones appear in the TCRdb table, and some are missing; sequencing was by immunoSEQ multiplex PCR. The repertoire has about 800,000 clones, roughly 96% of them found once; the top ten carry under 0.3%. Positively selected for CCR7, the CD45RO-negative cells used as naive CD8 cells excluded terminally differentiated effector memory CD45RA+ cells. What was sequenced was naive CD8+ T cells sorted from blood. The receptor set was obtained from a man under 40 in good health.

The CDR3 DNA reads TGCAGCGTGGACGCCGGGACACCAAGCCAAGAGACCCAGTACTTC. Its translation: CSVDAGTPSQETQYF. The chain joins TRBV29-1 to TRBJ2-5, with D tentatively TRBD1 (6 bases). This CDR3 spans 15 amino acids. V gave up 6 bases and J gave up 1 base, with 18 bases separating them. Looked up from germline, CDR1 is SQVTM and CDR2 is ANQGSEA.

This clone was seen only once. V usage is TRBV28 and J usage is TRBJ2-1; 7 bases are shared with TRBD2. V shed 0 bases and J 3 bases; nucleotides not matched to a gene: 5. Per germline, CDR1 MDHEN and CDR2 SYDVKM. CDR3 length equals 16 residues. DNA for the CDR3: TGTGCCAGCAGTTTATGGGGGGGAGGGAACTACAATGAGCAGTTCTTC. Translation gives CASSLWGGGNYNEQFF. The full variable domain, rest sourced from reference TRBV28 and TRBJ2-1, is DVKVTQSSRYLVKRTGEKVFLECVQDMDHENMFWYRQDPGLGLRLIYFSYDVKMKEKGDIPEGYSVSREKKERFSLILESASTNQTSMYLCASSLWGGGNYNEQFFGPGTRLTVL.

The V and J genes are TRBV27 and TRBJ2-7, with D perhaps TRBD2 (5 bases). CDR3 length: 13 amino acids. V was trimmed by 7 bases and J by 3 bases, leaving 13 bases between them. Germline CDR1 reads MNHEY; CDR2 reads SMNVEV (reference sequence). CDR3 sequence (DNA): TGTGCCAGCAACCCAACTGGAGGCTACGAGCAGTACTTC. Amino acid sequence: CASNPTGGYEQYF.

This chain connects TRBV7-9 to TRBJ2-7; 8 positions agree with TRBD2. CDR3 length equals 17 residues. V shed 1 base and J 0 bases; nucleotides not matched to a gene: 8. In germline, CDR1 is SEHNR, CDR2 FQNEAQ (reference sequence). The CDR3 here is CASSLVRGGPSSYEQYF. The CDR3 DNA is TGTGCCAGCAGCTTAGTTCGGGGGGGTCCCAGCTCCTACGAGCAGTACTTC. Together with reference TRBV7-9 and TRBJ2-7, the CDR3 gives the full variable domain: DTGVSQNPRHKITKRGQNVTFRCDPISEHNRLYWYRQTLGQGPEFLTYFQNEAQLEKSRLLSDRFSAERPKGSFSTLEIQRTEQGDSAMYLCASSLVRGGPSSYEQYFGPGTRLTVT.

CDR3 coding DNA: TGCGCCAGCAGCCAAGTCGTGCTGGGGGGAGAGACCCAGTACTTC. Protein product: CASSQVVLGGETQYF. The rearrangement joins TRBV4-3 to TRBJ2-5, with D possibly TRBD2 on 6 matching bases. The CDR3 sequence is 15 residues long. The ends were cut back, 1 base at V and 4 bases at J, with 13 bases in the middle. Germline-derived CDR1 and CDR2 are LGHNA and YSLEER.

The V gene is TRBV27, the J gene TRBJ1-4; D is unclear. The CDR3 loop spans 16 amino acids. V shed 4 bases and J shed 0 bases, with 12 bases lying between them. CDR1 is MNHEY and CDR2 is SMNVEV in the germline V gene (reference sequence). CDR3 sequence (DNA): TGTGCCAGCAGTTCCACCCCCGGAGCAACTAATGAAAAACTGTTTTTT. This gives the protein CASSSTPGATNEKLFF.

About this clone itself: Germline is not matched at one junction end, which may reflect a read error. The V and J genes are TRBV7-7 and TRBJ2-5; D is uncertain. There are 15 residues in the CDR3. Germline values: CDR1 SSHAT, CDR2 FNYEAQ (reference sequence). In DNA form, the CDR3 reads TGTGCTAGCAGCTTAGCATTCTCTGAGAGGGAGACCCAGTACTTC. Its translation is CASSLAFSERETQYF. Full variable domain (missing parts from reference TRBV7-7 and TRBJ2-5): GAGVSQSPRYKVTKRGQDVTLRCDPISSHATLYWYQQALGQGPEFLTYFNYEAQPDKSGLPSDRFSAERPEGSISTLTIQRTEQRDSAMYRCASSLAFSERETQYFGPGTRLLVL.

The CDR3 sequence is CAIILEQYF. In DNA form, the CDR3 reads TGTGCCATCATACTGGAGCAGTACTTC. This chain joins TRBV10-3 and TRBJ2-7; no clear D gene. CDR1 ENHRY and CDR2 SYGVKD come from the germline V gene. The CDR3 length is 9 residues. The germline V and J ends were trimmed by 7 bases and 7 bases, with 5 bases remaining between them.

The chain has TRBV5-1 and TRBJ2-3; possible D gene TRBD1, 5 bases. V gave up 0 bases and J gave up 2 bases, with 13 bases separating them. CDR1 is SGHRS and CDR2 is YFSETQ in the germline V gene. The CDR3 loop spans 16 amino acids. The CDR3 here is CASSLESGKITDTQYF. The CDR3 DNA follows: TGCGCCAGCAGCTTGGAATCAGGGAAAATCACAGATACGCAGTATTTT.

This clone was recorded only once. The chain uses TRBV18 and TRBJ1-4; 9 bases agree with TRBD1. In germline, CDR1 is KGHSH, CDR2 LQKENI. V shed 1 base, J shed 7 bases, and the junction held 10 bases outside the gene matches. CDR3 length: 17 residues. The CDR3 loop reads CASSPRDRALRGEKLFF. In DNA, the CDR3 is TGTGCCAGCTCACCACGGGACAGGGCCCTACGCGGTGAAAAACTGTTTTTT.

The chain has TRBV5-4 and TRBJ2-3; D might be TRBD2 (5 bases). There are 13 residues in the CDR3. The V gene's germline CDR1 is SGHNT and CDR2 YYREEE (reference sequence). Trimming pared 4 bases from V and 6 bases from J, leaving 12 bases between. In nucleotides, the CDR3 is TGTGCCAGCAGCGGGAGAGCTGGGGATACGCAGTATTTT. Its protein product is CASSGRAGDTQYF.

The gene calls are TRBV19 and TRBJ1-2, with no clear D. The germline gives CDR1 LNHDA, CDR2 SQIVND (reference sequence). CDR3 size: 15 residues. V was pared by 7 bases and J by 4 bases, with 19 bases between. CDR3 DNA sequence: TGTGCCAGTACCCCGGAGGCAGCTGTCGTCTATGGCTACACCTTC. The encoded protein is CASTPEAAVVYGYTF.

This chain connects TRBV11-2 to TRBJ2-7; D not resolved. Per germline, CDR1 SGHAT and CDR2 FQNNGV. V was cut by 5 bases and J by 6 bases, with 14 bases left in between. This CDR3 is 13 amino acids long. The CDR3 sequence is CASSPSFYLEQYF. The CDR3 nucleotides read TGTGCCAGCAGCCCGTCCTTCTATCTCGAGCAGTACTTC.

The table lists this clone with a few counts. At one of its ends the junction is not consistent with the germline gene, which may arise from a read error. Other nucleotide sequences in the sample specify the same CDR3. The genes are TRBV13 and TRBJ2-7; no reliable D call. The germline V gene has CDR1 PRHDT and CDR2 FYEKMQ (reference sequence). This CDR3 is built from 13 residues. DNA for the CDR3: TGTGCCAGCAGCTTAGGGGCCTCCCACGAGCAGTACTTC. It translates to CASSLGASHEQYF.

The chain uses TRBV28 and TRBJ2-7, with a weak D call TRBD2 (5 bases). The CDR3 has 13 residues. Germline V CDR1 and CDR2: MDHEN, SYDVKM. Trimming shortened V by 2 bases and J by 7 bases, and 12 bases separated the two germline ends. CDR3 loop: CASSLEGVWEQYF. Here the CDR3 DNA reads TGTGCCAGCAGTTTAGAGGGAGTCTGGGAGCAGTACTTC.

This rearrangement joins TRBV7-9 to TRBJ2-1, with 11 bases matching TRBD2. The length of the CDR3 is 17 residues. V lost 1 base to trimming and J lost 0 bases; unmatched junction nucleotides: 2. Germline lookup yields CDR1 SEHNR and CDR2 FQNEAQ (reference sequence). CDR3 loop: CASSLGTSGYSYNEQFF. In DNA, the CDR3 is TGTGCCAGCAGCTTAGGGACTAGCGGGTACTCCTACAATGAGCAGTTCTTC.

The rearrangement joins TRBV7-9 to TRBJ2-7; D remains unclear. Germline V lookup: CDR1 SEHNR, CDR2 FQNEAQ (reference sequence). The germline V and J ends were trimmed by 5 bases and 3 bases, with 20 bases remaining between them. The CDR3 loop spans 16 amino acids. The CDR3 sequence is CASSPLTGSLFYEQYF. The CDR3 DNA follows: TGTGCCAGCAGCCCCCTTACTGGATCCTTGTTCTACGAGCAGTACTTC.

The chain joins TRBV28 to TRBJ2-3; 11 nucleotides line up with TRBD2. CDR3 length: 16 residues. Germline CDR1 and CDR2: MDHEN and SYDVKM. V dropped 1 base and J dropped 2; count of bases not matched to a gene: 2. The CDR3 region is CASSLSTSGDTDTQYF. CDR3 bases: TGTGCCAGCAGTTTATCGACTAGCGGGGACACAGATACGCAGTATTTT.

With regard to this clone: The same CDR3 is also encoded by other DNA sequences in this sample. Written as DNA, the CDR3 is TGTGCCAGCAGCTTATCCTACGAGCAGTACTTC. Encoded protein: CASSLSYEQYF. The chain combines TRBV7-2 with TRBJ2-7; D remains unclear. The CDR3 contains 11 residues. CDR1 and CDR2 (germline): SGHTA, FQGNSA. Trimming cost V 2 bases and J 1 base, with 0 bases left between them. Filled out from reference TRBV7-2 and TRBJ2-7, the complete variable domain reads GAGVSQSPSNKVTEKGKDVELRCDPISGHTALYWYRQSLGQGLEFLIYFQGNSAPDKSGLPSDRFSAERTGGSVSTLTIQRTQQEDSAVYLCASSLSYEQYFGPGTRLTVT.

V and J are TRBV9 and TRBJ2-3; 7 bases map to TRBD2. From germline, CDR1 is SGDLS and CDR2 YYNGEE. The CDR3 sequence is 15 residues long. After removal of 3 bases from V and 4 bases from J, the junction contained 8 bases not matched to a gene. The CDR3 bases are TGTGCCAGCAGCGCCCCGTTGGGAGGGGCAGATACGCAGTATTTT. This sequence encodes CASSAPLGGADTQYF.

This chain links TRBV4-3 with TRBJ1-1; D possibly corresponds to TRBD1 (5 bases). With 4 bases removed from V and 0 bases from J, the gap between germline ends came to 15 bases. The CDR3 has 16 residues. Per the germline V gene, CDR1 is LGHNA and CDR2 is YSLEER. The CDR3 is CASSPDAQGMNTEAFF. CDR3 in DNA: TGCGCCAGCAGCCCTGACGCGCAGGGAATGAACACTGAAGCTTTCTTT.

The chain has TRBV7-9 and TRBJ2-3; D is ambiguous. The V gene's germline CDR1 is SEHNR and CDR2 FQNEAQ (reference sequence). V lost 4 bases and J 4 bases, leaving 6 bases between the germline ends. There are 12 residues in the CDR3. The CDR3 coding sequence is TGTGCCAGCAGCTCTGATCCAGATACGCAGTATTTT. Its translation is CASSSDPDTQYF.

The chain employs TRBV28 and TRBJ2-7; tentative D call: TRBD2 (7 bases). The CDR3 has 14 amino acids. The V gene's germline CDR1 is MDHEN and CDR2 SYDVKM. V lost 1 base and J 4 bases, leaving 11 bases between the germline ends. The CDR3 coding sequence is TGTGCCAGCAGTTTATTCGGGGGGCAGTACGAGCAGTACTTC. Translation: CASSLFGGQYEQYF.

The V gene is TRBV7-9, the J gene TRBJ2-1; TRBD2 agrees at 10 bases. The CDR3 is made up of 17 amino acids. Germline assignment: CDR1 SEHNR and CDR2 FQNEAQ (reference sequence). Unmatched junction bases numbered 8, after V lost 2 bases and J lost 4 bases. CDR3 loop: CASSLPRTSGRYNEQFF. In nucleotides, the CDR3 is TGTGCCAGCAGCTTACCTCGGACTAGCGGAAGGTACAATGAGCAGTTCTTC.

This chain connects TRBV13 to TRBJ1-1; TRBD1 might be the D (5 bases). The CDR3 covers 15 residues. Germline V gives CDR1 PRHDT, CDR2 FYEKMQ (reference sequence). V lost 0 bases and J 5 bases, leaving 13 bases between the germline ends. CDR3: CASSLGRVSGTEAFF. CDR3 bases: TGTGCCAGCAGCTTAGGCAGGGTCTCGGGGACTGAAGCTTTCTTT.

J is TRBJ2-2 and V is TRBV27, with D perhaps TRBD2 (5 bases). V lost 6 bases and J lost 2, with 16 bases in between. The CDR3 loop spans 16 amino acids. The germline V gene has CDR1 MNHEY and CDR2 SMNVEV (reference sequence). The CDR3 region is CASRGIGVDNTGELFF. CDR3 bases: TGTGCCAGCAGGGGGATCGGGGTTGACAACACCGGGGAGCTGTTTTTT.

The chain combines TRBV11-2 with TRBJ2-1; 15 nucleotides agree with TRBD2. CDR3 length: 16 amino acids. V lost 5 bases and J lost 5; bases outside the gene matches: 4. From germline, CDR1 is SGHAT and CDR2 FQNNGV. In nucleotides, the CDR3 is TGTGCCAGCAGCCTCGGGACTAGCGGGAGGAACAATGAGCAGTTCTTC. Translated, it gives CASSLGTSGRNNEQFF.